This is a list of T cell receptor beta chains from one sample in a study of cytotoxic CD8 clonotypes in ibrutinib-treated CLL. Using immunoSEQ multiplex PCR, the repertoire was profiled, and TCRdb retains in-frame clones only, with some absent. The sample lists approximately 170,000 clones; around nine tenths were seen once. This sample comprised PBMCs, obtained at disease progression, from a patient treated with ibrutinib. The receptor set was obtained from a human donor with chronic lymphocytic leukemia. Each CDR3 is given with its conserved first and last residue. The D gene is left open where the match is weak. For some rows the clone size is stated as once, few or many, or as a class when expanded; others skip it.

v_gene	d_gene	j_gene	abundance	CDR3nt	CDR3aa
TRBV7-9	.	TRBJ1-5	.	TGTGCCAGCAGCTTAGGGGGGGTAGAAAATCAGCCCCAGCATTTT	CASSLGGVENQPQHF
TRBV5-1	.	TRBJ1-2	.	TGCGCCAGCAGCTTGGATGCGATGATCTATGGCTACACCTTC	CASSLDAMIYGYTF
TRBV7-8	.	TRBJ1-2	.	TGTGCCAGCAGCTTAGCATCTCCCGGACAGACCTATGGCTACACCTTC	CASSLASPGQTYGYTF
TRBV7-2	TRBD1	TRBJ2-5	.	TGTGCCAGCAGCCTGAACCGACAGGGGGAGACCCAGTACTTC	CASSLNRQGETQYF
TRBV7-7	.	TRBJ2-2	.	TGTGCCAGCAGCCTGAACACCGGGGAGCTGTTTTTT	CASSLNTGELFF
TRBV6-5	.	TRBJ2-1	.	TGTGCCAGCAGCCCAGGCCGGGCCAACAATGAGCAGTTCTTC	CASSPGRANNEQFF
TRBV19	TRBD2	TRBJ2-7	.	TGTGCCAGTAGTATCTCAAGCGGGAGGGAGCACGAGCAGTACTTC	CASSISSGREHEQYF
TRBV7-2	TRBD2	TRBJ2-7	.	TGTGCCAGCAGCTTAGGATCCGGACTAGCGGGTTTCCCGCAGTACTTC	CASSLGSGLAGFPQYF
TRBV28	.	TRBJ1-1	.	TGTGCCAGCAGTCAGGTTGGAGCAGCCCGGGAGGACACTGAAGCTTTCTTT	CASSQVGAAREDTEAFF
TRBV6-1	.	TRBJ2-7	.	TGTGCCAGCAGTGTCGACAGGACTAGATGGAACTACGAGCAGTACTTC	CASSVDRTRWNYEQYF
TRBV6-6	TRBD2	TRBJ2-7	.	TGTGCCAGCAGTTACTCCGGGCTAGCGGGCTCTTACGAGCAGTACTTC	CASSYSGLAGSYEQYF
TRBV29-1	TRBD2	TRBJ2-2	.	TGCAGCGTTGAGGTTAGCGGGAGCGCCACCGGGGAGCTGTTTTTT	CSVEVSGSATGELFF
TRBV28	.	TRBJ1-1	.	TGTGCCAGCGGACTGGACGGGGCGAACACTGAAGCTTTCTTT	CASGLDGANTEAFF
TRBV7-9	.	TRBJ2-1	.	TGTGCCAGCAGCTCCCCGGGGGCGGGGAGGGCCTATGAGCAGTTCTTC	CASSSPGAGRAYEQFF
TRBV27	.	TRBJ2-1	.	TGTGCCAGCACCTCCCGTCCGGTACAGGGCTACAATGAGCAGTTCTTC	CASTSRPVQGYNEQFF
TRBV7-9	.	TRBJ2-7	once	TGTGCCAGCAGCTATCTGACCGGGGCCTCCTACGAGCAGTACTTC	CASSYLTGASYEQYF
TRBV7-2	.	TRBJ2-5	.	TGTGCCAGCAGCCCCGGGCGCGAGACCCAGTACTTC	CASSPGRETQYF
TRBV18	.	TRBJ2-2	once	TGTGCCAGCTCACCACGGCAGGGACCAACCACCGGGGAGCTGTTTTTT	CASSPRQGPTTGELFF
TRBV9	TRBD1	TRBJ2-3	.	TGTGCCAGCAGCGTAGCCGGACAGGACACAGATACGCAGTATTTT	CASSVAGQDTDTQYF
TRBV9	.	TRBJ1-2	.	TGTGCCAGCAGCGTAGAAACCTGGCTTGGGGATGGCTACACCTTC	CASSVETWLGDGYTF
TRBV11-2	.	TRBJ2-5	.	TGTGCCAGCAGTCCGAACCGACAGGTCAGAGAGACCCAGTACTTC	CASSPNRQVRETQYF
TRBV6-1	.	TRBJ1-5	.	TGTGCCAGCACGGGACCGAATAGCAATCAGCCCCAGCATTTT	CASTGPNSNQPQHF
TRBV27	TRBD2	TRBJ2-2	.	TGTGCCAGCAGTTTCAGACTAGCGGGAGGGCTCCCCGGGGAGCTGTTTTTT	CASSFRLAGGLPGELFF
TRBV6-1	.	TRBJ2-3	.	TGTGCCAGCAGTGAAGCGGACAACACAGATACGCAGTATTTT	CASSEADNTDTQYF
TRBV5-1	TRBD2	TRBJ2-2	.	TGCGCCAGCAGCTTGGAGGCGGGAGGACGAGGCACCGGGGAGCTGTTTTTT	CASSLEAGGRGTGELFF
TRBV4-1	TRBD1	TRBJ1-5	.	TGCGCCAGCAGCTGGGACAGGGATAATCAGCCCCAGCATTTT	CASSWDRDNQPQHF
TRBV19	TRBD1	TRBJ1-1	.	TGTGCCAGTACCGGGACAGGGGGCACTGAAGCTTTCTTT	CASTGTGGTEAFF
TRBV19	.	TRBJ2-7	.	TGTGCCAGTAGAATGAAGGAGTGGGGCGGGGAGCAGTACTTC	CASRMKEWGGEQYF
TRBV7-3	.	TRBJ1-2	.	TGTGCCAGCAGCTTAACGGGGACGGGGGAAGGGTTGTGGTATGGCTACACCTTC	CASSLTGTGEGLWYGYTF
TRBV5-1	.	TRBJ2-7	.	TGCGCCAGCAGCTCCTCCGGACGTTTTTTTCGGCGGGATGACGAGCAGTACTTC	CASSSSGRFFRRDDEQYF
TRBV9	.	TRBJ1-1	.	TGTGCCAGCAGCGTAGGAGGTTGGGCAGGAGTGAACACTGAAGCTTTCTTT	CASSVGGWAGVNTEAFF
TRBV7-2	.	TRBJ2-3	once	TGTGCCAGCAGCTTCAGCTTTAGCACAGATACGCAGTATTTT	CASSFSFSTDTQYF
TRBV5-1	.	TRBJ2-7	.	TGCGCCAGCAGCTTCGGCGGTTACGAGCAGTACTTC	CASSFGGYEQYF
TRBV7-9	TRBD1	TRBJ2-7	once	TGTGCCAGCAGCCGTTATAAGCCGGGACAGGCCACCTACGAGCAGTACTTC	CASSRYKPGQATYEQYF
TRBV5-4	TRBD2	TRBJ2-1	.	TGTGCCAGCAGCTTGGAACTAGCGGGGAGGGGTGAGCAGTTCTTC	CASSLELAGRGEQFF
TRBV2	.	TRBJ2-6	.	TGTGCCAGCACCCGGAGCTCTGGGGCCAACGTCCTGACTTTC	CASTRSSGANVLTF
TRBV29-1	TRBD2	TRBJ2-2	.	TGCAGCGGACTACGGACTAGCGAGAACACCGGGGAGCTGTTTTTT	CSGLRTSENTGELFF
TRBV5-1	.	TRBJ2-5	once	TGCGCCAGCAAAAAGGTCCAGGCCCAAGAGACCCAGTACTTC	CASKKVQAQETQYF
TRBV4-1	.	TRBJ1-4	.	TGCGCCAGCAGCCGGCCGGGACGGCGGACAAATGAAAAACTGTTTTTT	CASSRPGRRTNEKLFF
TRBV11-3	.	TRBJ2-7	.	TGTGCCAGCAGCTTAGCCTCCCCCATAGCTGACGAGCAGTACTTC	CASSLASPIADEQYF
TRBV27	TRBD2	TRBJ2-5	.	TGTGCCAGCAGGGGGGGGAACAGCCTCGGAGAGACCCAGTACTTC	CASRGGNSLGETQYF
TRBV5-4	TRBD1	TRBJ1-1	.	TGTGCCAGCAGCCCTGTAGACAGGGAGAACACTGAAGCTTTCTTT	CASSPVDRENTEAFF
TRBV7-8	TRBD1	TRBJ2-7	.	TGTGCCAGCAGCTTAGGGACAGGGGACCACGAGCAGTACTTC	CASSLGTGDHEQYF
TRBV5-1	TRBD1	TRBJ2-1	.	TGCGCCAGCAGCTTGAGCGCAGGGGGCTTCAATGAGCAGTTCTTC	CASSLSAGGFNEQFF
TRBV5-1	.	TRBJ1-5	.	TGCGCCAGCAGCATGAGTGACAATCAGCCCCAGCATTTT	CASSMSDNQPQHF
TRBV5-6	.	TRBJ2-1	.	TGTGCCAGCAGCGCCGGGTCCATCGTCGATGAGCAGTTCTTC	CASSAGSIVDEQFF